The T cell receptor beta chain described here comes from a study of T cell responses to AZD1222 COVID-19 vaccine. Notes on the study in general: Among the donors, most were white British and more were female, and clonal diversity was possibly underestimated. Just five to seven AZD1222 recipients tested seropositive at baseline. Sampled repertoires all dated from after the peak T cell response.

Note on this clone: The antigen is not known.

Profiling relied on immunoSEQ multiplex PCR, and the TCRdb table lists in-frame clones only, not all of them. Of roughly 130,000 clones listed, roughly 94% were seen once; the top ten hold around 6.6%. CDR3 length equals 17 residues. Trimming took 0 bases from V and 2 from J; bases not matched to a gene: 7. Germline V gene lookup returns CDR1 MGHRA and CDR2 YSYEKL. This material consisted of peripheral blood, taken on day 0 of AZD1222 vaccination. The chain employs TRBV4-1 and TRBJ2-7, with TRBD2 matching over 10 bases. The receptor was derived from an adult in good health. CDR3 amino acids: CASSQEKASGRTYEQYF. CDR3 in DNA: TGCGCCAGCAGCCAAGAAAAGGCTAGCGGGAGAACCTACGAGCAGTACTTC.